This T cell receptor (beta chain) was obtained from a study of CD8 T cells in Susac syndrome. V lost 0 bases to trimming and J lost 3 bases, with 11 bases between them. This CDR3 comprises 14 residues. Germline loops: CDR1 GTSNPN, CDR2 SVGIG (reference sequence). On this clonotype itself: What it binds is unknown.

RNA, at about 0.45 to 1 ug, was reverse transcribed with random hexamers. Multiplex PCR with immunoSEQ amplified the TCR beta CDR3 across 54 Vbeta and 13 Jbeta. TCRdb re-called the immunoSEQ multiplex PCR reads through MiXCR, storing one row per CDR3 protein. This sample has 84,000 or so distinct CDR3 sequences, with approximately 96% found just once. Study-wide results and caveats: The study found that Susac CD8+ clonal expansion peaked in TEMRA cells and active patients. The study conceded that its TCR sequencing and HLA analysis involved relatively few individuals. Total CD8+ repertoires held under 20 Susac-specific public clones, while CD8+ TEMRA repertoires held 5 or 6.

The TCR originated in a human donor with Susac syndrome. Sequencing was carried out using CD8+ T cells from PBMCs. The chain links TRBV30 to TRBJ1-1; D is unresolved. In DNA form, the CDR3 reads TGTGCCTGGAGTGTGGCAACGTCTGACACTGAAGCTTTCTTT. It codes for CAWSVATSDTEAFF.